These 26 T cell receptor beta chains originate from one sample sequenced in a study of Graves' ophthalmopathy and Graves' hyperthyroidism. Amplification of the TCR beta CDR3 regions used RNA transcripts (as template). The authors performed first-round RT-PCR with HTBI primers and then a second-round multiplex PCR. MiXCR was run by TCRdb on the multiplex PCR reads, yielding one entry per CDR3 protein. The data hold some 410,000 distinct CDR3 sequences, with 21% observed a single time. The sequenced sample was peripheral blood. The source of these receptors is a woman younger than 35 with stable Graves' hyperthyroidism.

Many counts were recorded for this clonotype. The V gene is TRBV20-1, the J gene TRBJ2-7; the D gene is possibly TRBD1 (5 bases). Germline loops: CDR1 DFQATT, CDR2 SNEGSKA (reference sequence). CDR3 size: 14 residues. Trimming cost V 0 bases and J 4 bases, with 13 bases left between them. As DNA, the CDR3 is TGCAGTGCTAGAGATTCCCTCCAGGGTTACGAGCAGTACTTC. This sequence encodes CSARDSLQGYEQYF.

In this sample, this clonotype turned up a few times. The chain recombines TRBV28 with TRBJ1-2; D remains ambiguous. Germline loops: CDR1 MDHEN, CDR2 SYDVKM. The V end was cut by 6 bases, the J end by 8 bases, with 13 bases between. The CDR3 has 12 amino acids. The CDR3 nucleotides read TGTGCCAGCAGCGATCCGACGGCCGGCTACACCTTC. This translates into CASSDPTAGYTF.

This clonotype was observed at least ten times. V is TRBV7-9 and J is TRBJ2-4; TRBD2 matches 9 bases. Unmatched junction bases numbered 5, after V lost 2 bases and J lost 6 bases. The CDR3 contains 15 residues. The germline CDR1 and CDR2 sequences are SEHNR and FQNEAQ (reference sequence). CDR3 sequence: CASSLSAGGPNIQYF. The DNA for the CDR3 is TGTGCCAGCAGCTTATCGGCGGGAGGGCCAAACATTCAGTACTTC.

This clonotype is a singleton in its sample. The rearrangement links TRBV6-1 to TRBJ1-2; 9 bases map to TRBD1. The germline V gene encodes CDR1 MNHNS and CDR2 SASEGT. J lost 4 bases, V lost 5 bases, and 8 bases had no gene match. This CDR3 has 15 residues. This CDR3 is CASSLGTGSAYGYTF. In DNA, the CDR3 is TGTGCCAGCAGTCTTGGGACAGGGAGTGCCTATGGCTACACCTTC.

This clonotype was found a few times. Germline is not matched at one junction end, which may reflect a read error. CDR3 residues: CASSAFGTDAFF. Here the CDR3 DNA reads TGTGCCAGCAGCGCTTTCGGCACTGATGCTTTCTTT. V gene TRBV6-1 combines with J gene TRBJ1-1; D gene unclear. Looked up from germline, CDR1 is MNHNS and CDR2 is SASEGT. This CDR3 comprises 12 residues.

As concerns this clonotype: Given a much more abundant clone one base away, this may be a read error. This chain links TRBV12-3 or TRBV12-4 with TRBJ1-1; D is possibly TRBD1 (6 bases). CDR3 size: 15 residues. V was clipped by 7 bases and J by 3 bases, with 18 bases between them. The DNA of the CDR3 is TGTGCCAGCAACCGGGGGGCACAGATGGACACTGAAGCTTTCTTT. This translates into CASNRGAQMDTEAFF.

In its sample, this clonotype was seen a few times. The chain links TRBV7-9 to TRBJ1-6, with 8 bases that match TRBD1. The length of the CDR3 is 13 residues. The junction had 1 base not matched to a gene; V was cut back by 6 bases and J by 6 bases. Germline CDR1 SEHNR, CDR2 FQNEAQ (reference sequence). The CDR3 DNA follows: TGTGCCAGCAGTCAGGGGGCTAATTCACCCCTCCACTTT. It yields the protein CASSQGANSPLHF. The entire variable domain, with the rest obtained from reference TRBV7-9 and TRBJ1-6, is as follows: DTGVSQNPRHKITKRGQNVTFRCDPISEHNRLYWYRQTLGQGPEFLTYFQNEAQLEKSRLLSDRFSAERPKGSFSTLEIQRTEQGDSAMYLCASSQGANSPLHFGNGTRLTVT.

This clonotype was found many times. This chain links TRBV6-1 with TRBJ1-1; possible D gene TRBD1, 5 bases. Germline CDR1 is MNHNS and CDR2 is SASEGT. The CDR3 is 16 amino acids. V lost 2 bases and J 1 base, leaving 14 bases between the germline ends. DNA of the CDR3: TGTGCCAGCAGTGAATTCGGGGGTTACGAGAACACTGAAGCTTTCTTT. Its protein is CASSEFGGYENTEAFF.

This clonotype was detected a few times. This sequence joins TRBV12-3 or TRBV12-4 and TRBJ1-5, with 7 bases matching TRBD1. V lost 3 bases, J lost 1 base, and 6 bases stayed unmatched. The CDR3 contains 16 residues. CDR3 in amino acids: CASSFSPTGSNQPQHF. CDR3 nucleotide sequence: TGTGCCAGCAGTTTCAGTCCGACAGGGAGCAATCAGCCCCAGCATTTT.

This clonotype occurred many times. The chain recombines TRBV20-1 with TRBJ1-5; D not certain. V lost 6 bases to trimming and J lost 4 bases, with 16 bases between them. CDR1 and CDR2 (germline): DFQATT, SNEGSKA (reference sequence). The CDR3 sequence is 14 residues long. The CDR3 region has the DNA TGCAGTGCCAACCTTATGGGGATGAATCAGCCCCAGCATTTT. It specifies CSANLMGMNQPQHF.

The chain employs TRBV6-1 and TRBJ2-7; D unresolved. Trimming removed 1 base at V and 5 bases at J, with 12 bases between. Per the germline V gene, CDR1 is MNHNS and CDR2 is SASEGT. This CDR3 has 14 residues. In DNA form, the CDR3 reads TGTGCCAGCAGTGAAGAGAGCAGGTATCACGAGCAGTACTTC. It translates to CASSEESRYHEQYF.

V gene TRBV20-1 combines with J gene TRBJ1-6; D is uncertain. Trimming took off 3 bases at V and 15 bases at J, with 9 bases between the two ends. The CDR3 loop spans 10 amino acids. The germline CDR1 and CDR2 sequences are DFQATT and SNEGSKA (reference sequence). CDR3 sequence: CSASTEHLHF. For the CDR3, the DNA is TGCAGTGCTAGTACCGAACACCTCCACTTT.

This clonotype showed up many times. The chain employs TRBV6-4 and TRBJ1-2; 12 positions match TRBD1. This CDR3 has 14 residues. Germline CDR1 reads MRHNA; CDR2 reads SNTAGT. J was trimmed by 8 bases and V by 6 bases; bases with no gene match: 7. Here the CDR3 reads CASSEPGTGGGYTF. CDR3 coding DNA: TGTGCCAGCAGCGAGCCCGGGACAGGGGGCGGCTACACCTTC.

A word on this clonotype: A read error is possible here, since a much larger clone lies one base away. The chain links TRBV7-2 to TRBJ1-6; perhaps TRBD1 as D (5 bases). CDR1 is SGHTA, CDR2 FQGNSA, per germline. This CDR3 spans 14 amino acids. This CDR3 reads CASSLVQGDSHLHF. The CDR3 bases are TGTGCCAGCAGCTTAGTTCAGGGTGATTCACACCTCCACTTT.

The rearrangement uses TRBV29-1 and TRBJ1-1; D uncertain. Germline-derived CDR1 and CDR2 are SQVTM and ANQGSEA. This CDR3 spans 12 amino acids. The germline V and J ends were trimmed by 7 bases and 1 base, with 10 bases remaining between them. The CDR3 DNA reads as TGCAGCGCCCGTATCCAGAACACTGAAGCTTTCTTT. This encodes CSARIQNTEAFF.

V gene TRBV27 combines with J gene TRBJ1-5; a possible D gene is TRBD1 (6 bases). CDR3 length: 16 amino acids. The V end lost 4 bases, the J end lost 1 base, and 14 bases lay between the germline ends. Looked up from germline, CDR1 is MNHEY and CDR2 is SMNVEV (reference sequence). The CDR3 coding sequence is TGTGCCAGCAGTTCACAGGGCGACTGGAGCAATCAGCCCCAGCATTTT. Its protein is CASSSQGDWSNQPQHF.

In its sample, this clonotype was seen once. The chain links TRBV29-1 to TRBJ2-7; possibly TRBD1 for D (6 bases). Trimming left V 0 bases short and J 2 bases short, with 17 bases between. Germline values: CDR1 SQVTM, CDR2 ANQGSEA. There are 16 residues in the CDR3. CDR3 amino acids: CSVEDLLGGDPYEQYF. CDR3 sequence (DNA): TGCAGCGTTGAAGATCTGCTAGGGGGTGACCCCTACGAGCAGTACTTC.

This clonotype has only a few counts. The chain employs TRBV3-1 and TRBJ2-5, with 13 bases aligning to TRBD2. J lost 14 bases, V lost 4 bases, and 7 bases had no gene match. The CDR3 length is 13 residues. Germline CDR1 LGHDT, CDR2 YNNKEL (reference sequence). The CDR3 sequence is CASSPGLAGTVYF. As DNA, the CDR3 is TGTGCCAGCAGCCCGGGACTAGCGGGGACGGTCTACTTC.

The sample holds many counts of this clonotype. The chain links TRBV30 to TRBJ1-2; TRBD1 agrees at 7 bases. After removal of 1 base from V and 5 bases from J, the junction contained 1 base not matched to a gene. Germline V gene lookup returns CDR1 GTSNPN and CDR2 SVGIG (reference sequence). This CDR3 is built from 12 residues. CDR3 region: CAWSATGYGYTF. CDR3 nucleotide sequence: TGTGCCTGGAGTGCGACAGGGTATGGCTACACCTTC. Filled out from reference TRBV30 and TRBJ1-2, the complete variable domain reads SQTIHQWPATLVQPVGSPLSLECTVEGTSNPNLYWYRQAAGRGLQLLFYSVGIGQISSEVPQNLSASRPQDRQFILSSKKLLLSDSGFYLCAWSATGYGYTFGSGTRLTVV.

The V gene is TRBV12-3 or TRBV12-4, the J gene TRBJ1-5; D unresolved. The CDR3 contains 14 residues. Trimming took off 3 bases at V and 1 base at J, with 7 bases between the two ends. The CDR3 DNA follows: TGTGCCAGCAGTTTGCTGCAGAGCAATCAGCCCCAGCATTTT. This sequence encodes CASSLLQSNQPQHF.

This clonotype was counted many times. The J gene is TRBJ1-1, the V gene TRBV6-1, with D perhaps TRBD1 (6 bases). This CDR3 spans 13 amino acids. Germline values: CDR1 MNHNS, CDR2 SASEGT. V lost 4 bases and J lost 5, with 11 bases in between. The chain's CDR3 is CASSVNRETEAFF. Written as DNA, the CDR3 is TGTGCCAGCAGTGTGAACAGGGAGACTGAAGCTTTCTTT.

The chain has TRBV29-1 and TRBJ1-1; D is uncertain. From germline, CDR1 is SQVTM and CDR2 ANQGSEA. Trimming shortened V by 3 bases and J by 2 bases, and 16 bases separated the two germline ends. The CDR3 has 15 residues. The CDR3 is CSVETRAEINTEAFF. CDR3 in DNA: TGCAGCGTTGAGACGCGGGCAGAGATTAACACTGAAGCTTTCTTT.

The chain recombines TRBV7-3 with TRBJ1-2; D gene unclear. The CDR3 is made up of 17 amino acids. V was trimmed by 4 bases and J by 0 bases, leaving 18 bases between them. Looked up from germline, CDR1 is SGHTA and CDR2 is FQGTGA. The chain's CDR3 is CASSSTREGGANYGYTF. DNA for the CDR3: TGTGCCAGCAGCTCGACACGGGAGGGTGGCGCTAACTATGGCTACACCTTC.

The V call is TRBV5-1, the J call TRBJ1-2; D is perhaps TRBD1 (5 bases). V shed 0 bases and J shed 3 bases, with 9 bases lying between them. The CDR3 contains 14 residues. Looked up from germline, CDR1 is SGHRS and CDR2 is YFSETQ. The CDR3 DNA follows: TGCGCCAGCAGCTTGGGGGACGCGTACTATGGCTACACCTTC. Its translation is CASSLGDAYYGYTF.

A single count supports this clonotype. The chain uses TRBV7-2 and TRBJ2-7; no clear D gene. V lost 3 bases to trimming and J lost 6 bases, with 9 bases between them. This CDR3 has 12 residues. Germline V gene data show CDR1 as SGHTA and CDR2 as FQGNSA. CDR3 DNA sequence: TGTGCCAGCAGCTTCCTCAGTAGCGAGCAGTACTTC. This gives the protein CASSFLSSEQYF.

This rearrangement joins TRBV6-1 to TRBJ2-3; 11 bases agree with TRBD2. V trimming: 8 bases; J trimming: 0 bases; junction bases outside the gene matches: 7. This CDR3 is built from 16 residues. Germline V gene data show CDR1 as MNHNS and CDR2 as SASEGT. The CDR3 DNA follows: TGTGCCAGCCGAACTAGCGGGGGATCTAGCACAGATACGCAGTATTTT. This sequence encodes CASRTSGGSSTDTQYF.